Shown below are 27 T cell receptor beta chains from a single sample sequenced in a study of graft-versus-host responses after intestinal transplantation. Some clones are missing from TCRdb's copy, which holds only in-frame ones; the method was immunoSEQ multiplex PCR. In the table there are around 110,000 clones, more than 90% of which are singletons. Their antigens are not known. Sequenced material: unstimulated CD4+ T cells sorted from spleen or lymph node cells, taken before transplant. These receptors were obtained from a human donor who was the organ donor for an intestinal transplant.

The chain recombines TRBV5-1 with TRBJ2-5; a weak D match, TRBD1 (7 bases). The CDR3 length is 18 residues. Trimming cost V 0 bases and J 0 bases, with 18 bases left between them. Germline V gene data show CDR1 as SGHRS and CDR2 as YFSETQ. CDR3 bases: TGCGCCAGCAGCTTGGCCGACGGAGGGACAGTGTACCAAGAGACCCAGTACTTC. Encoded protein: CASSLADGGTVYQETQYF.

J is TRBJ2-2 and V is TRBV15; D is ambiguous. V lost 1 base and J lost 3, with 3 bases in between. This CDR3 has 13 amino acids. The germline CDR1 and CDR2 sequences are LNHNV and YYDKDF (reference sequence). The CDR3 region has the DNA TGTGCCACCAGCAGAGTCTACACCGGGGAGCTGTTTTTT. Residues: CATSRVYTGELFF.

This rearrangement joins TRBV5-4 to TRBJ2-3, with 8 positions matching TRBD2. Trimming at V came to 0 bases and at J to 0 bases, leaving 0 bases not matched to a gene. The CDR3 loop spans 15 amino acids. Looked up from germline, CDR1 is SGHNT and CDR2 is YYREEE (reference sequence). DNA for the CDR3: TGTGCCAGCAGCTTGGCTAGCGGGAGCACAGATACGCAGTATTTT. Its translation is CASSLASGSTDTQYF. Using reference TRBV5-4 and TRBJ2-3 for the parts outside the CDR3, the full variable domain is ETGVTQSPTHLIKTRGQQVTLRCSSQSGHNTVSWYQQALGQGPQFIFQYYREEENGRGNFPPRFSGLQFPNYSSELNVNALELDDSALYLCASSLASGSTDTQYFGPGTRLTVL.

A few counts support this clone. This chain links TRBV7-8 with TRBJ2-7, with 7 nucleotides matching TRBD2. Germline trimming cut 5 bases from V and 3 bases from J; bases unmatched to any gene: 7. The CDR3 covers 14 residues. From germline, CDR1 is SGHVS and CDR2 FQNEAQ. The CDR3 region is CASSPREGRYEQYF. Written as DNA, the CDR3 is TGTGCCAGCAGCCCCAGGGAGGGCCGCTACGAGCAGTACTTC.

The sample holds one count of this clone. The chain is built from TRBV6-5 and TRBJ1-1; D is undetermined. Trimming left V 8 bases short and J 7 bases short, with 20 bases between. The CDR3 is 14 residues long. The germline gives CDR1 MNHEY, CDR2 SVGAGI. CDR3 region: CASLASISGSEAFF. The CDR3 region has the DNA TGTGCCAGCTTGGCATCTATCTCAGGCAGTGAAGCTTTCTTT.

The DNA of the CDR3 is TGTGCCAGCAGTGAGTTCTCAGGGATGAACACTGAAGCTTTCTTT. It specifies CASSEFSGMNTEAFF. The chain couples TRBV25-1 to TRBJ1-1; D is perhaps TRBD1 (5 bases). Trimming took 3 bases from V and 0 from J, leaving 11 bases between them. The CDR3 extends over 15 amino acids. Germline V CDR1 and CDR2: MGHDK, SYGVNS.

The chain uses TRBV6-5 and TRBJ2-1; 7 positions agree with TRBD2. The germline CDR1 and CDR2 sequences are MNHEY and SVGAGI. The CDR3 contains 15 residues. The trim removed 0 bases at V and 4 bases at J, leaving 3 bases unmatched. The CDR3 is CASSYSTGGYNEQFF. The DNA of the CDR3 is TGTGCCAGCAGTTACTCAACGGGGGGTTACAATGAGCAGTTCTTC.

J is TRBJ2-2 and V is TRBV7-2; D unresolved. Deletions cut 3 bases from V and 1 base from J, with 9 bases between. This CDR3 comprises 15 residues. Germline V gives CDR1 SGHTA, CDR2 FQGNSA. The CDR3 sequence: CASSLGDRNTGELFF. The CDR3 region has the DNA TGTGCCAGCAGCTTGGGCGACCGGAACACCGGGGAGCTGTTTTTT.

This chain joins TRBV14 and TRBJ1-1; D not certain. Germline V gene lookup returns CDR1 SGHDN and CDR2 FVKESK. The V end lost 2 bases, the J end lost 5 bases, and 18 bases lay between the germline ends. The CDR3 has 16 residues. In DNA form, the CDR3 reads TGTGCCAGCAGCCAATTATCCCGGACCAAGGGAACTGAAGCTTTCTTT. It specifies CASSQLSRTKGTEAFF. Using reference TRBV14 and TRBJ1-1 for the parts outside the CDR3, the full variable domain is EAGVTQFPSHSVIEKGQTVTLRCDPISGHDNLYWYRRVMGKEIKFLLHFVKESKQDESGMPNNRFLAERTGGTYSTLKVQPAELEDSGVYFCASSQLSRTKGTEAFFGQGTRLTVV.

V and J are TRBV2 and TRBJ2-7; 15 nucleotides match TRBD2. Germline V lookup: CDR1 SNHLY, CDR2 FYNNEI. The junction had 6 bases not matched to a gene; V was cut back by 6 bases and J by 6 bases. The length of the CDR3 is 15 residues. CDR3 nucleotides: TGTGCCAGCAGCGGACTAGCGGGAGGGCCCGTCGAGCAGTACTTC. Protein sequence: CASSGLAGGPVEQYF.

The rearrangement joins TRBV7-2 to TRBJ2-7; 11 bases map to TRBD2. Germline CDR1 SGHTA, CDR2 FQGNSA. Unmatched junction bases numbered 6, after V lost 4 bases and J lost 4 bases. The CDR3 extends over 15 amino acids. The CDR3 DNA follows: TGTGCCAGCAGCTCTGGACTAGCGGGTTTATACGAGCAGTACTTC. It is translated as CASSSGLAGLYEQYF.

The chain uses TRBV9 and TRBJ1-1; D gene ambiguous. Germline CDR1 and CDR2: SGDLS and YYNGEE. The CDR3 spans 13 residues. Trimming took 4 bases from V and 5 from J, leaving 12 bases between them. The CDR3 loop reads CASSPDVGTEAFF. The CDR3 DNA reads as TGTGCCAGCAGCCCGGATGTCGGTACTGAAGCTTTCTTT. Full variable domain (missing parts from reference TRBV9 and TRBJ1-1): DSGVTQTPKHLITATGQRVTLRCSPRSGDLSVYWYQQSLDQGLQFLIQYYNGEERAKGNILERFSAQQFPDLHSELNLSSLELGDSALYFCASSPDVGTEAFFGQGTRLTVV.

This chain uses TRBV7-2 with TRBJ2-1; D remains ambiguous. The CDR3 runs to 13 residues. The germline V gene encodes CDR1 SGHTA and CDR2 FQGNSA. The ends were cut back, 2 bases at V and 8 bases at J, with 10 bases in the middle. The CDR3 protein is CASSLSGADEQFF. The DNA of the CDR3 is TGTGCCAGCAGCTTAAGTGGTGCAGATGAGCAGTTCTTC. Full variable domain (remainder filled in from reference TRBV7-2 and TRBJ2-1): GAGVSQSPSNKVTEKGKDVELRCDPISGHTALYWYRQSLGQGLEFLIYFQGNSAPDKSGLPSDRFSAERTGGSVSTLTIQRTQQEDSAVYLCASSLSGADEQFFGPGTRLTVL.

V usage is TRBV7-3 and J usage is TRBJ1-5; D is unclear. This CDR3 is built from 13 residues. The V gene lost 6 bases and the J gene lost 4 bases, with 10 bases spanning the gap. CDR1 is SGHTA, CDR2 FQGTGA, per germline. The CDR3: CASSSGPNQPQHF. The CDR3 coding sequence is TGTGCCAGCAGTTCCGGACCAAATCAGCCCCAGCATTTT.

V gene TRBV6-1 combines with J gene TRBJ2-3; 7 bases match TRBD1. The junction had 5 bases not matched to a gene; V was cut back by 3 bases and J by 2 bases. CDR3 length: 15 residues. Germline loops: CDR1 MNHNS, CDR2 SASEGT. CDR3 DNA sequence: TGTGCCAGCAGTGAGACAGGGAGTTTCACAGATACGCAGTATTTT. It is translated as CASSETGSFTDTQYF.

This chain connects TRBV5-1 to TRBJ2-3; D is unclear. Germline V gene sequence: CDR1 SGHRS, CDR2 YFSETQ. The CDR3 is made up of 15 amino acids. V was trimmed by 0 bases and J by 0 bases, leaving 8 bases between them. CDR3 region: CASSLGLGSTDTQYF. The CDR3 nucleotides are TGCGCCAGCAGCTTGGGTCTCGGGAGCACAGATACGCAGTATTTT. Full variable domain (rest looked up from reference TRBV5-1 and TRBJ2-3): KAGVTQTPRYLIKTRGQQVTLSCSPISGHRSVSWYQQTPGQGLQFLFEYFSETQRNKGNFPGRFSGRQFSNSRSEMNVSTLELGDSALYLCASSLGLGSTDTQYFGPGTRLTVL.

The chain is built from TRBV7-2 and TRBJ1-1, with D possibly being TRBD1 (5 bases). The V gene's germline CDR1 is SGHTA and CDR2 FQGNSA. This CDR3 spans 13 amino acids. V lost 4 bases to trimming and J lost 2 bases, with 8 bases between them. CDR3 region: CASSYRRNTEAFF. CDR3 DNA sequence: TGTGCCAGCAGCTACAGGAGAAACACTGAAGCTTTCTTT.

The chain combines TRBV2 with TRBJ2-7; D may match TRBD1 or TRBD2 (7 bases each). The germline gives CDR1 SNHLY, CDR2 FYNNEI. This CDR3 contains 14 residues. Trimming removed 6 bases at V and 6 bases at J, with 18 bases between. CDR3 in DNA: TGTGCCAGCAGGCCCAGCGGGACAGCGGGCGAGCAGTACTTC. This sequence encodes CASRPSGTAGEQYF.

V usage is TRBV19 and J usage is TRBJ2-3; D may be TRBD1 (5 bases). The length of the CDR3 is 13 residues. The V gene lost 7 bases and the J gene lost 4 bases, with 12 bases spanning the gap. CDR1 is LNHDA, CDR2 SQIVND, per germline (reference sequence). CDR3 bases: TGTGCCAGTAAGTTTCAGGGCGCAGATACGCAGTATTTT. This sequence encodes CASKFQGADTQYF.

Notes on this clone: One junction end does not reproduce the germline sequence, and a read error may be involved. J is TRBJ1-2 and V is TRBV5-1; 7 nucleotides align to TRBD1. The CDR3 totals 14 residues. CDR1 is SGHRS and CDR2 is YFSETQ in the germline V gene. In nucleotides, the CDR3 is TGCGCCAGCAGCGGCGCAGGGGGTTTCTATGGCTACATCTTC. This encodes CASSGAGGFYGYIF.

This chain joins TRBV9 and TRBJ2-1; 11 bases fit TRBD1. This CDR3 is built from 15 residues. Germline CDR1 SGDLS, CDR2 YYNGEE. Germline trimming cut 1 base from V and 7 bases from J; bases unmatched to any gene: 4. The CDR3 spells CASSVLGQGANEQFF. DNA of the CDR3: TGTGCCAGCAGCGTACTAGGACAGGGGGCGAATGAGCAGTTCTTC.

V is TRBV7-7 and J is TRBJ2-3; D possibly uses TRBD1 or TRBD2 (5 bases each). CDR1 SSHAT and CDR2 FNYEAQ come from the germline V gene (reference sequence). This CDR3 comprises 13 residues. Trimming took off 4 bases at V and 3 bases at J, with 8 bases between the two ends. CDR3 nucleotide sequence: TGTGCCAGCAGCTCCTGGGGGACAGATACGCAGTATTTT. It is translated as CASSSWGTDTQYF.

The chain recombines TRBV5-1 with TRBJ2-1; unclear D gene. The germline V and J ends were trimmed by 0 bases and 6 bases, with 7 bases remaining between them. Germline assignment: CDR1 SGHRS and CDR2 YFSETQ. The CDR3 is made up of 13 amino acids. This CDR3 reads CASSLAVSNEQFF. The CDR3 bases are TGCGCCAGCAGCTTGGCAGTAAGCAATGAGCAGTTCTTC.

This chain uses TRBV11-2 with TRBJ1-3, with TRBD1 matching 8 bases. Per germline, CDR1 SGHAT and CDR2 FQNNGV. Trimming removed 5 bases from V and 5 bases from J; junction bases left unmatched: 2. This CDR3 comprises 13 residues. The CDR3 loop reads CASSRTGRNTIYF. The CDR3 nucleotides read TGTGCCAGCAGCCGGACAGGGAGAAACACCATATATTTT. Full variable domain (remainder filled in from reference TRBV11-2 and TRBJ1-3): EAGVAQSPRYKIIEKRQSVAFWCNPISGHATLYWYQQILGQGPKLLIQFQNNGVVDDSQLPKDRFSAERLKGVDSTLKIQPAKLEDSAVYLCASSRTGRNTIYFGEGSWLTVV.

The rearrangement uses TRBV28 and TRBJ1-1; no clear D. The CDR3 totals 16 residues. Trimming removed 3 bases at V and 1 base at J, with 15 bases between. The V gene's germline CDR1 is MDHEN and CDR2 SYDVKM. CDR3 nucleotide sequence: TGTGCCAGCAGTTTGATGCCGGTGGGCCGGAACACTGAAGCTTTCTTT. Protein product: CASSLMPVGRNTEAFF.

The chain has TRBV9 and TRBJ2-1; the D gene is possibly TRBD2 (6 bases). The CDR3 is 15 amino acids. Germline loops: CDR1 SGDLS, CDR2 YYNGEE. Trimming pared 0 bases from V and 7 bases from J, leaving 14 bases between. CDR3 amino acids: CASSVATRAGNEQFF. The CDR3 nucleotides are TGTGCCAGCAGCGTAGCTACAAGGGCGGGGAATGAGCAGTTCTTC.

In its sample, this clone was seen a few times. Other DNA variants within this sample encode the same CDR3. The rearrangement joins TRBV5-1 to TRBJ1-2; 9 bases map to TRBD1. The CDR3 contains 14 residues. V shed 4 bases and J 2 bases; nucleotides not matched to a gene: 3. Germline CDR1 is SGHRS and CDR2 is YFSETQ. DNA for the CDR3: TGCGCCAGCAGCCCGGGGACAGGGAACTATGGCTACACCTTC. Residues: CASSPGTGNYGYTF.